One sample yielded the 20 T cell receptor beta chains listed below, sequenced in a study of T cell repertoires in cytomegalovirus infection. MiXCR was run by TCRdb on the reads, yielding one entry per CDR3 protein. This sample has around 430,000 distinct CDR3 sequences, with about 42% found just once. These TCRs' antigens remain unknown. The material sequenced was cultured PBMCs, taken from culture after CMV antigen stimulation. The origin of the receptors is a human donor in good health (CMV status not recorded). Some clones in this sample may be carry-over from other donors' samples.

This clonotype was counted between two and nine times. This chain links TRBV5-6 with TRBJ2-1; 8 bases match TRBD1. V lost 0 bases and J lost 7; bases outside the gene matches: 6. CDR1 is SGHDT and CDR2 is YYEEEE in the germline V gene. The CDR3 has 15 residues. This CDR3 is CASSLEDRGWNEQFF. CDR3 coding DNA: TGTGCCAGCAGCTTGGAAGACAGGGGATGGAATGAGCAGTTCTTC.

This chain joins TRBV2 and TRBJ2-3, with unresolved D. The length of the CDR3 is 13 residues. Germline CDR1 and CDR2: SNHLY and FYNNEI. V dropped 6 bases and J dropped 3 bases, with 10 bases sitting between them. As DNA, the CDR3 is TGTGCCAGCAGAGCGAGCCGTACAGATACGCAGTATTTT. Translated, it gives CASRASRTDTQYF.

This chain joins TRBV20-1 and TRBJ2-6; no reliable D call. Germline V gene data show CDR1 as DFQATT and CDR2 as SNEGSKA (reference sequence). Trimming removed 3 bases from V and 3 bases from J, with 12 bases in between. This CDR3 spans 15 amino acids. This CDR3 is CSASGPAGGANVLTF. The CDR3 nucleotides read TGCAGTGCTAGTGGACCGGCTGGTGGGGCCAACGTCCTGACTTTC.

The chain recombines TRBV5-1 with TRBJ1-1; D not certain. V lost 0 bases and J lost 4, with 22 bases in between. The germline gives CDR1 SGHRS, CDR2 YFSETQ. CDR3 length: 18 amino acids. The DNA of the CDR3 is TGCGCCAGCAGCTTGGGGGCAGGTTACGACGAGCGGGTCACTGAAGCTTTCTTT. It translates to CASSLGAGYDERVTEAFF.

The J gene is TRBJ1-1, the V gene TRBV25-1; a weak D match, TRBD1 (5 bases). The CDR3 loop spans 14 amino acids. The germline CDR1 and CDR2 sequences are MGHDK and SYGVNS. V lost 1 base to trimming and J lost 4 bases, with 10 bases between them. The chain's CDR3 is CASSELSGRTEAFF. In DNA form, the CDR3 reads TGTGCCAGCAGTGAATTATCGGGGCGCACTGAAGCTTTCTTT. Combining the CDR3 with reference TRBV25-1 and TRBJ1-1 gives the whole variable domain EADIYQTPRYLVIGTGKKITLECSQTMGHDKMYWYQQDPGMELHLIHYSYGVNSTEKGDLSSESTVSRIRTEHFPLTLESARPSHTSQYLCASSELSGRTEAFFGQGTRLTVV.

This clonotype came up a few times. CDR3 DNA sequence: TGTGCCAGCAGCTTATCACGGGATGGAAACACCATATATTTT. As protein: CASSLSRDGNTIYF. This chain connects TRBV7-2 to TRBJ1-3; D unclear. The germline gives CDR1 SGHTA, CDR2 FQGNSA. The CDR3 is 14 amino acids. Trimming cost V 2 bases and J 3 bases, with 8 bases left between them. Variable domain in full (rest from reference TRBV7-2 and TRBJ1-3): GAGVSQSPSNKVTEKGKDVELRCDPISGHTALYWYRQSLGQGLEFLIYFQGNSAPDKSGLPSDRFSAERTGGSVSTLTIQRTQQEDSAVYLCASSLSRDGNTIYFGEGSWLTVV.

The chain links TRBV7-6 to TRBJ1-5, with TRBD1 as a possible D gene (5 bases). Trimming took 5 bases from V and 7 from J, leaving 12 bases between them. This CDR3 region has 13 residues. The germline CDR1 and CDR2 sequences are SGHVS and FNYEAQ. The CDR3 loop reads CASSLKGEQPQHF. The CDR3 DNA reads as TGTGCCAGCAGCCTTAAAGGGGAACAGCCCCAGCATTTT.

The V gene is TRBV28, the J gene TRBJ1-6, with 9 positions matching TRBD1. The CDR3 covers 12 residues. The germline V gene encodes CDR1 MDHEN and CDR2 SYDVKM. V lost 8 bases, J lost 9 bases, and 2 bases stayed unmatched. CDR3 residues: CASATGGSPLHF. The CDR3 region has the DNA TGTGCCAGCGCGACAGGGGGTTCACCCCTCCACTTT.

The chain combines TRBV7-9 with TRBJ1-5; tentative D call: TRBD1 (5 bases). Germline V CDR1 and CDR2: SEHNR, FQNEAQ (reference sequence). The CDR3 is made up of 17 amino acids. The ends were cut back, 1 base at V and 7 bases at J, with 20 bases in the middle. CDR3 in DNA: TGTGCCAGCAGCTTAGAAGTTTCTATGGGGGGGAGGCAGCCCCAGCATTTT. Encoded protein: CASSLEVSMGGRQPQHF. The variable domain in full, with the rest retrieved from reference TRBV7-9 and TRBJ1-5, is DTGVSQNPRHKITKRGQNVTFRCDPISEHNRLYWYRQTLGQGPEFLTYFQNEAQLEKSRLLSDRFSAERPKGSFSTLEIQRTEQGDSAMYLCASSLEVSMGGRQPQHFGDGTRLSIL.

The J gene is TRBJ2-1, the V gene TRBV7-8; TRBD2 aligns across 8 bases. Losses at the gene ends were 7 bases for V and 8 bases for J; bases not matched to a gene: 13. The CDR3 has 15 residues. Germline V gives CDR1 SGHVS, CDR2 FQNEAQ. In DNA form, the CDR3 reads TGTGCCAGCACCTCGGGAGGGCCCTCGATGGATGAGCAGTTCTTC. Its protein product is CASTSGGPSMDEQFF.

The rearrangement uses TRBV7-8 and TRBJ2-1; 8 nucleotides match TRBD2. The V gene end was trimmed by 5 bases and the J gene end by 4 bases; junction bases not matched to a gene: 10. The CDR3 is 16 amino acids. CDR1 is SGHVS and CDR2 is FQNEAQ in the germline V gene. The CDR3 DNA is TGTGCCAGCAGCCCGCGTCCGGGACTAGAGTACAATGAGCAGTTCTTC. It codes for CASSPRPGLEYNEQFF.

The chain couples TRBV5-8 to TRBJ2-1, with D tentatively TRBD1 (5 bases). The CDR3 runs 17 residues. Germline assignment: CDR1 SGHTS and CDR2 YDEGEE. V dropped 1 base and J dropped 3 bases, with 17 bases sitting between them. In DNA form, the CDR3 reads TGTGCCAGCAGCTTGTCCAGGGCCAACAAAAACTACAATGAGCAGTTCTTC. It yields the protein CASSLSRANKNYNEQFF.

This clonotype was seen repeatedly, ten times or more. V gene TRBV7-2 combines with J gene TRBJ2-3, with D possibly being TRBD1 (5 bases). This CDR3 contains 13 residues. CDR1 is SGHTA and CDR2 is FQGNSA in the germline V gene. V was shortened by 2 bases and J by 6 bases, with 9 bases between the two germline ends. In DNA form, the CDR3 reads TGTGCCAGCAGCTTACAGGGAATGGATACGCAGTATTTT. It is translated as CASSLQGMDTQYF.

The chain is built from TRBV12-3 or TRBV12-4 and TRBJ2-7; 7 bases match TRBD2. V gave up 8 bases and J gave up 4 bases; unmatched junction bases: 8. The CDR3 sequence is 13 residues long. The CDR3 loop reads CASSGGGEYEQYF. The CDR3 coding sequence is TGTGCCAGCTCTGGGGGGGGTGAATACGAGCAGTACTTC.

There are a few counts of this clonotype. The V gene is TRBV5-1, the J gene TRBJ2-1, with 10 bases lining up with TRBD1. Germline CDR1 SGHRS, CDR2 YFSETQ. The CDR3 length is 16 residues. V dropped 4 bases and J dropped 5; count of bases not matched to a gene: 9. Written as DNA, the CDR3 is TGCGCCAGCAGCCAACTCCCGGGACAGGGGAACAATGAGCAGTTCTTC. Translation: CASSQLPGQGNNEQFF.

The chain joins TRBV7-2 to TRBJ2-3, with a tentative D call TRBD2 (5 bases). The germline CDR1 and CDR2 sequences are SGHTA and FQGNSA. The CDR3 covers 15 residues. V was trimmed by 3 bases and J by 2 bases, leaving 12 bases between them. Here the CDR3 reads CASSFLDFPTDTQYF. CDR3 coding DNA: TGTGCCAGCAGCTTCCTGGACTTTCCCACAGATACGCAGTATTTT.

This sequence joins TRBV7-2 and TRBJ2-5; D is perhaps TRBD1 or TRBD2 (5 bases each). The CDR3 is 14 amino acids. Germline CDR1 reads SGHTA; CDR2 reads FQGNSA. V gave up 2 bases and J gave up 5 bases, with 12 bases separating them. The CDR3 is CASSLTGPRETQYF. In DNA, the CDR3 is TGTGCCAGCAGCTTAACGGGACCAAGGGAGACCCAGTACTTC.

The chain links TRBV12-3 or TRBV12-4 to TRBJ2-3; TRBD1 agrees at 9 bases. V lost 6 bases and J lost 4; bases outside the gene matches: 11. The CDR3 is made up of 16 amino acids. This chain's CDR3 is CASSENTGGPSDTQYF. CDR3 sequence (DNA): TGTGCCAGCAGCGAAAATACAGGGGGCCCCTCAGATACGCAGTATTTT.

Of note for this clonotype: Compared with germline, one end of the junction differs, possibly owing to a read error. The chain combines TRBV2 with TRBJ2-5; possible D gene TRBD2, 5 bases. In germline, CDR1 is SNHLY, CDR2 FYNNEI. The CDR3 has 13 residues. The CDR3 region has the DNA TGTGCCAGCAGTGCGGGGTCCCAAGCGACCCAGTACTTC. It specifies CASSAGSQATQYF.

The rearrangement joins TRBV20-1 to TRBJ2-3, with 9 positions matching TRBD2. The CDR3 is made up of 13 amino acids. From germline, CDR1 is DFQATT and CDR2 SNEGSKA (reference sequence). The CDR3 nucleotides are TGCGCGGGCCTAGCGGGACCCTCAGATACGCAGTATTTT. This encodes CAGLAGPSDTQYF.